These 30 T cell receptor beta chains were sequenced from one sample in a study of T cells in Graves' hyperthyroidism and ophthalmopathy. The CDR3 regions of TCR beta were amplified from RNA transcripts. During a first-round RT-PCR of the TCR CDR3, the HTBI primer set was used. TCRdb redid the calling of the multiplex PCR reads with MiXCR, one entry per CDR3 protein. Of fewer than 30,000 distinct CDR3 sequences listed, about 49% were seen once; the top ten hold 25%. The sample comprised blood. Receptor source: a woman in her thirties or forties with Graves' hyperthyroidism that later progressed to Graves' ophthalmopathy.

The genes are TRBV5-8 and TRBJ2-7, with D unclear. This CDR3 contains 11 residues. Germline CDR1 is SGHTS and CDR2 is YDEGEE. The V end lost 4 bases, the J end lost 6 bases, and 8 bases lay between the germline ends. CDR3 DNA: TGTGCCAGCAGCCTGTACGTCGAGCAGTACTTC. Translation gives CASSLYVEQYF.

This clonotype is medium-sized within its sample. The rearrangement joins TRBV10-3 to TRBJ1-1; D not resolved. Trimming took off 8 bases at V and 11 bases at J, with 21 bases between the two ends. The CDR3 is made up of 13 amino acids. Per the germline V gene, CDR1 is ENHRY and CDR2 is SYGVKD. In DNA, the CDR3 is TGTGCCATCTCGAACGTAGCGATAGATGGGGCTTTCTTT. Translation gives CAISNVAIDGAFF.

The chain is built from TRBV9 and TRBJ2-1; D may be TRBD2 (6 bases). The V gene's germline CDR1 is SGDLS and CDR2 YYNGEE. Trimming removed 1 base at V and 8 bases at J, with 16 bases between. The CDR3 has 15 residues. CDR3 in amino acids: CASSVSLGGFDEQFF. CDR3 DNA sequence: TGTGCCAGCAGCGTAAGTCTTGGGGGGTTCGATGAGCAGTTCTTC.

This chain uses TRBV19 with TRBJ1-5; a weak D match, TRBD1 (5 bases). The CDR3 has 15 amino acids. Germline assignment: CDR1 LNHDA and CDR2 SQIVND (reference sequence). Trimming shortened V by 6 bases and J by 1 base, and 13 bases separated the two germline ends. CDR3 coding DNA: TGTGCCAGTAGAAAGGCCCGGGACAGCAATCAGCCCCAGCATTTT. Translation gives CASRKARDSNQPQHF.

This clonotype counts as medium-sized. The J gene is TRBJ2-2, the V gene TRBV20-1, with D possibly being TRBD1 (6 bases). The CDR3 extends over 15 amino acids. Germline lookup yields CDR1 DFQATT and CDR2 SNEGSKA (reference sequence). V lost 1 base and J lost 5, with 14 bases in between. Here the CDR3 DNA reads TGCAGTGCTAGAGTCCCAGGGGTGGAGACCGGGGAGCTGTTTTTT. Its protein product is CSARVPGVETGELFF.

This clonotype was seen repeatedly, ten times or more. This chain joins TRBV4-1 and TRBJ1-1, with a weak D call TRBD1 (6 bases). This CDR3 is 15 amino acids long. The germline CDR1 and CDR2 sequences are MGHRA and YSYEKL. V shed 3 bases and J shed 0 bases, with 11 bases lying between them. The CDR3 DNA is TGCGCCAGCAGCCATTCAGGACAGCTGAACACTGAAGCTTTCTTT. It is translated as CASSHSGQLNTEAFF.

The chain couples TRBV2 to TRBJ2-1, with D perhaps given as TRBD1 or TRBD2 (5 bases each). This CDR3 contains 15 residues. CDR1 and CDR2 from the germline V gene are SNHLY and FYNNEI. V was clipped by 3 bases and J by 8 bases, with 17 bases between them. This chain's CDR3 is CASSEPGPTEDEQFF. The CDR3 nucleotides read TGTGCCAGCAGTGAGCCGGGACCCACCGAGGATGAGCAGTTCTTC.

This clonotype was detected a few times. This chain joins TRBV2 and TRBJ2-3; TRBD1 matches at 7 bases. Germline-derived CDR1 and CDR2 are SNHLY and FYNNEI. V shed 6 bases, J shed 2 bases, and the junction held 5 bases outside the gene matches. CDR3 length equals 14 residues. CDR3 amino acids: CASREGQLTDTQYF. In DNA form, the CDR3 reads TGTGCCAGCAGAGAGGGACAGCTCACAGATACGCAGTATTTT.

The V gene is TRBV6-4, the J gene TRBJ1-5, with D perhaps TRBD1 (5 bases). Trimming shortened V by 8 bases and J by 8 bases, and 10 bases separated the two germline ends. Germline V CDR1 and CDR2: MRHNA, SNTAGT. The CDR3 totals 11 residues. The DNA of the CDR3 is TGTGCCAGCGGGGGAACGGAGCCCCAGCATTTT. This gives the protein CASGGTEPQHF.

On this clonotype: At one of its ends the junction is not consistent with the germline gene, which may arise from a read error. The chain recombines TRBV9 with TRBJ2-6, with 7 bases identical to TRBD1. The germline gives CDR1 SGDLS, CDR2 YYNGEE. CDR3 length equals 17 residues. CDR3 nucleotide sequence: TGTGCCAGCAGCGTCCGGGACAGCCACTTTGGGGCCAACGTCCAGACTTTC. It yields the protein CASSVRDSHFGANVQTF. The complete variable domain, with remaining parts taken from reference TRBV9 and TRBJ2-6, reads DSGVTQTPKHLITATGQRVTLRCSPRSGDLSVYWYQQSLDQGLQFLIQYYNGEERAKGNILERFSAQQFPDLHSELNLSSLELGDSALYFCASSVRDSHFGANVQTFGAGSRLTVL.

By proportion, this clonotype is medium-sized. This chain uses TRBV7-2 with TRBJ2-1, with D hard to call. Between the trimmed V and J ends, which lost 2 bases and 2 bases, there was a span of 10 bases. The CDR3 extends over 15 amino acids. Germline loops: CDR1 SGHTA, CDR2 FQGNSA. The CDR3 DNA reads as TGTGCCAGCAGCTTAATTTGGAGAGCCTACAATGAGCAGTTCTTC. Translated: CASSLIWRAYNEQFF.

CDR3 protein: CASSVSAGGVGTDTQYF. CDR3 nucleotide sequence: TGTGCCAGCAGCGTTTCTGCGGGAGGAGTAGGCACAGATACGCAGTATTTT. The chain uses TRBV9 and TRBJ2-3; 8 nucleotides agree with TRBD2. Germline CDR1 is SGDLS and CDR2 is YYNGEE. Losses at the gene ends were 2 bases for V and 1 base for J; bases not matched to a gene: 9. The CDR3 consists of 17 residues.

The V gene is TRBV6-4, the J gene TRBJ2-5, with 9 bases matching TRBD2. V lost 5 bases and J lost 5; bases outside the gene matches: 18. CDR3 length: 18 amino acids. Germline loops: CDR1 MRHNA, CDR2 SNTAGT. CDR3 residues: CASSPRGGRAGVRETQYF. The CDR3 DNA follows: TGTGCCAGCAGTCCTCGGGGCGGGAGGGCCGGGGTAAGGGAGACCCAGTACTTC.

The chain links TRBV7-8 to TRBJ2-1, with 11 positions matching TRBD2. Losses at the gene ends were 3 bases for V and 12 bases for J; bases not matched to a gene: 7. This CDR3 has 14 residues. Germline V gene lookup returns CDR1 SGHVS and CDR2 FQNEAQ. CDR3 sequence (DNA): TGTGCCAGCAGCTTTAGCGGGAGGGCCTCGAGGCAGTTCTTC. It encodes CASSFSGRASRQFF.

This clonotype came up many times. The rearrangement uses TRBV6-1 and TRBJ1-1, with D tentatively TRBD1 (5 bases). Per germline, CDR1 MNHNS and CDR2 SASEGT. V dropped 5 bases and J dropped 3 bases, with 13 bases sitting between them. The CDR3 is 14 residues long. CDR3 DNA: TGTGCCAGCAGTCCAGGGACGGATTACACTGAAGCTTTCTTT. Protein product: CASSPGTDYTEAFF.

This clonotype came up many times. The gene calls are TRBV11-2 and TRBJ1-3; possible D gene TRBD1, 5 bases. This CDR3 has 14 residues. Trimming removed 6 bases at V and 3 bases at J, with 12 bases between. CDR1 and CDR2 (germline): SGHAT, FQNNGV. CDR3 in DNA: TGTGCCAGCAGTAAGGGAGGGGATGGAAACACCATATATTTT. This translates into CASSKGGDGNTIYF.

The V gene is TRBV29-1, the J gene TRBJ2-7, with 10 bases identical to TRBD1. The CDR3 length is 14 residues. Unmatched junction bases numbered 4, after V lost 5 bases and J lost 0 bases. Germline-derived CDR1 and CDR2 are SQVTM and ANQGSEA. The CDR3 loop is CSVPGQGDSYEQYF. The CDR3 DNA follows: TGCAGCGTTCCAGGACAGGGGGACTCCTACGAGCAGTACTTC.

This clonotype is labeled as medium-sized. The V call is TRBV10-3, the J call TRBJ2-2; 8 bases are shared with TRBD2. V lost 8 bases and J lost 3; bases outside the gene matches: 5. Germline loops: CDR1 ENHRY, CDR2 SYGVKD. The CDR3 is 14 amino acids. The CDR3 DNA is TGTGCCATCCTATCAGCGGGAGACACCGGGGAGCTGTTTTTT. Its translation is CAILSAGDTGELFF.

This clonotype was counted once. This sequence joins TRBV6-5 and TRBJ1-5; 7 bases align to TRBD1. Germline loops: CDR1 MNHEY, CDR2 SVGAGI. This CDR3 spans 15 amino acids. The J segment lost 4 bases and the V segment lost 6 bases, leaving 9 bases of the junction unmatched. CDR3 region: CASSPLGTANQPQHF. The CDR3 bases are TGTGCCAGCAGCCCGTTGGGGACAGCTAATCAGCCCCAGCATTTT.

This clonotype is judged large. The chain joins TRBV29-1 to TRBJ2-1, with TRBD1 identical over 12 bases. The CDR3 is 14 amino acids. Per germline, CDR1 SQVTM and CDR2 ANQGSEA. Trimming removed 4 bases from V and 9 bases from J; junction bases left unmatched: 7. The CDR3 region has the DNA TGCAGCGTTGTCTGGGACAGGGGGCCGGGTGAGCAGTTCTTC. This encodes CSVVWDRGPGEQFF.

The chain employs TRBV12-3 or TRBV12-4 and TRBJ2-1; D is undetermined. The CDR3 totals 13 residues. V lost 1 base, J lost 7 bases, and 8 bases lay in between. CDR3 in DNA: TGTGCCAGCAGTTTAGGGAGTAGGAATGAGCAGTTCTTC. Translating it yields CASSLGSRNEQFF.

V is TRBV2 and J is TRBJ2-7, with 10 nucleotides matching TRBD1. Germline V gives CDR1 SNHLY, CDR2 FYNNEI. The V gene end was trimmed by 7 bases and the J gene end by 2 bases; junction bases not matched to a gene: 5. The length of the CDR3 is 14 residues. For the CDR3, the DNA is TGTGCCAGCACACTGACAGGGGGCCCCTACGAGCAGTACTTC. Its protein product is CASTLTGGPYEQYF.

The rearrangement links TRBV20-1 to TRBJ2-7, with TRBD1 matching over 11 bases. CDR1 and CDR2 from the germline V gene are DFQATT and SNEGSKA (reference sequence). V lost 7 bases, J lost 6 bases, and 5 bases stayed unmatched. The CDR3 has 12 amino acids. CDR3 bases: TGCAGTGAGCTAGGGACAGGGGGCGAGCAGTACTTC. It yields the protein CSELGTGGEQYF.

This clonotype was detected ten times or more. The CDR3 protein is CASSLGDSEAFF. CDR3 sequence (DNA): TGTGCCAGCAGTCTCGGGGACAGTGAAGCTTTCTTT. The chain is built from TRBV28 and TRBJ1-1; TRBD1 matches at 7 bases. The CDR3 totals 12 residues. V gave up 5 bases and J gave up 7 bases; unmatched junction bases: 4. Per germline, CDR1 MDHEN and CDR2 SYDVKM.

This clonotype was seen many times. This chain joins TRBV7-3 and TRBJ2-3, with D perhaps TRBD1 (6 bases). The germline V gene encodes CDR1 SGHTA and CDR2 FQGTGA. Between the trimmed V and J ends, which lost 5 bases and 7 bases, there was a span of 13 bases. The length of the CDR3 is 13 residues. The CDR3 region has the DNA TGTGCCAGCAGCGCCGCCAGGGGCCATACGCAGTATTTT. Protein: CASSAARGHTQYF.

CDR3 residues: CASSEGEGEQYF. Written as DNA, the CDR3 is TGTGCCAGCAGCGAAGGGGAGGGTGAGCAGTACTTC. The chain employs TRBV6-4 and TRBJ2-7, with 7 bases matching TRBD2. CDR1 MRHNA and CDR2 SNTAGT come from the germline V gene. V was clipped by 6 bases and J by 7 bases; unmatched bases: 6. The CDR3 loop spans 12 amino acids.

J is TRBJ2-1 and V is TRBV6-5, with 10 bases that match TRBD1. The CDR3 is 17 amino acids. CDR1 MNHEY and CDR2 SVGAGI come from the germline V gene. The trim removed 2 bases at V and 12 bases at J, leaving 16 bases unmatched. In nucleotides, the CDR3 is TGTGCCAGCAGTTACGCCTCCCCGGGACAGGGGACAGATACGCAGTTCTTC. Translating gives CASSYASPGQGTDTQFF.

On this clonotype: Since no conserved phenylalanine or tryptophan closes the CDR3, a read error is the likely cause. No DNA is shown, since the ends of the CDR3 on it are uncertain; the CDR3 is the one TCRdb lists. The V and J genes are TRBV9 and TRBJ1-6. Germline CDR1 reads SGDLS; CDR2 reads YYNGEE. The CDR3 sequence runs 12 residues, both termini included. Here the CDR3 reads CASSVSNSPVHY.

In DNA, the CDR3 is TGCAGCGTCGAACTAGCGGCCCCCGGCGAGCAGTACTTC. Its translation is CSVELAAPGEQYF. The chain combines TRBV29-1 with TRBJ2-7; the match to TRBD2 covers 8 bases. V trimming: 6 bases; J trimming: 6 bases; junction bases outside the gene matches: 10. The CDR3 is made up of 13 amino acids. The germline V gene has CDR1 SQVTM and CDR2 ANQGSEA.

The rearrangement uses TRBV19 and TRBJ1-1, with 9 bases aligning to TRBD1. The germline V gene has CDR1 LNHDA and CDR2 SQIVND (reference sequence). After removal of 5 bases from V and 8 bases from J, the junction contained 9 bases not matched to a gene. This CDR3 comprises 14 residues. CDR3: CASSLGQGVGEAFF. CDR3 coding DNA: TGTGCCAGTAGTCTGGGACAGGGAGTGGGGGAAGCTTTCTTT.